This T cell receptor beta chain appears in the sequencing data of a study of neurological immune-mediated disorders. The ends were cut back, 6 bases at V and 6 bases at J, with 18 bases in the middle. Germline V gives CDR1 KGHSH, CDR2 LQKENI. The CDR3 is 15 residues long. Time point in this sample: longitudinal time-point 1 (baseline). From 2 million PBMCs stored at -80 C, the unsorted libraries were generated. TCRdb analysed the 5' RACE reads with MiXCR anew, one entry per CDR3 protein. The sample lists tens of thousands of distinct CDR3 sequences, under 4% occurring once. This clonotype has a count of ten or more. Its matching antigen is unknown. Findings and caveats of the study: The multiple sclerosis repertoire cluster was associated with no clinical or MRI feature. The level of TCR clonal expansion was highest in patients with HTLV-1-associated myelopathy and lowest in multiple sclerosis, where it fell below the level seen in healthy controls.

The sample was PBMCs. The clonotype comes from a woman aged 60-75 years with multiple sclerosis. This chain joins TRBV18 and TRBJ1-5; TRBD1 is a possible D gene (5 bases). The CDR3 loop reads CASSPGTSPGQPQHF. The DNA for the CDR3 is TGTGCCAGCTCCCCAGGGACTTCCCCTGGTCAGCCCCAGCATTTT. Variable domain in full (rest from reference TRBV18 and TRBJ1-5): NAGVMQNPRHLVRRRGQEARLRCSPMKGHSHVYWYRQLPEEGLKFMVYLQKENIIDESGMPKERFSAEFPKEGPSILRIQQVVRGDSAAYFCASSPGTSPGQPQHFGDGTRLSIL.